The 18 T cell receptor beta chains presented below share a single source sample, sequenced in a study of T cell clonality in common variable immunodeficiency. Points from the study as a whole: Reportedly, TCR beta sequences from common variable immunodeficiency showed fewer deletions and N-nucleotide insertions.

No antigen has been assigned to these receptors. The assay was immunoSEQ multiplex PCR, and TCRdb's table has in-frame clones only and misses some. In total the sample includes 20,000 or so clones, none of them seen once. The sample consisted of peripheral blood mononuclear cells. These receptors all stem from a human donor with common variable immunodeficiency.

Only a few counts were recorded for this clone. The DNA read from the CDR3 is TGTGCCAGCAGTTTCCCGGTTTACGAG. Translation: CASSFPVYE. The full CDR3 protein is CASSFPVYEQYF. The gene calls are TRBV6-2 or TRBV6-3 and TRBJ2-7; D is undetermined. From the germline J gene comes the end of the CDR3, since the read stops 3 residues before it. The ends were cut back, 4 bases at V and 4 bases at J, with 8 bases in the middle. There are 12 residues in the CDR3. Germline CDR1 is MNHEY and CDR2 is SVGEGT.

This clone was observed many times. The read terminates 3 residues before the CDR3 end, so the remaining end is supplied by the germline J gene. The chain links TRBV5-1 to TRBJ1-5; TRBD1 aligns across 7 bases. CDR3 length: 14 amino acids. The germline V gene has CDR1 SGHRS and CDR2 YFSETQ. V trimming: 2 bases; J trimming: 4 bases; junction bases outside the gene matches: 3. This CDR3 reads CASSLQGTNQPQHF. Incomplete CDR3 DNA: TGCGCCAGCAGCTTACAGGGGACGAATCAGCCC.

The sample holds many counts of this clone. The read terminates 3 residues before the CDR3 end, so the remaining end is supplied by the germline J gene. The V call is TRBV19, the J call TRBJ1-1; 10 bases are a match to TRBD1. The germline V gene encodes CDR1 LNHDA and CDR2 SQIVND (reference sequence). CDR3 length equals 15 residues. The ends lost 1 base at V and 5 bases at J; junction bases unmatched: 4. CDR3: CASSIADRGRTEAFF. Incomplete CDR3 DNA: TGTGCCAGTAGTATAGCGGACAGGGGGAGGACTGAA.

This clone was found a few times. The read is 3 residues too short to cover the CDR3 end, so that end is filled in from the germline J gene. The chain carries TRBV20-1 and TRBJ2-7, with a weak D call TRBD1 (6 bases). The germline V and J ends were trimmed by 1 base and 3 bases, with 19 bases remaining between them. The CDR3 covers 16 residues. CDR1 is DFQATT and CDR2 is SNEGSKA in the germline V gene (reference sequence). Incomplete CDR3 DNA: TGCAGTGCTAGAGGTGGAAGCAGGGGAAGATTCTACGAG. Translation: CSARGGSRGRFYE. The complete CDR3 sequence is CSARGGSRGRFYEQYF.

In this sample, this clone turned up many times. The read terminates 3 residues before the CDR3 end, so the remaining end is supplied by the germline J gene. The chain links TRBV20-1 to TRBJ2-3; unclear D gene. Germline lookup yields CDR1 DFQATT and CDR2 SNEGSKA (reference sequence). The CDR3 totals 15 residues. Trimming took 6 bases from V and 0 from J, leaving 16 bases between them. The DNA read from the CDR3 is TGCAGTGCGCGAACCGTAGTCTCTAGCACAGATACG. The encoded protein is CSARTVVSSTDT. The whole CDR3 reads CSARTVVSSTDTQYF.

By sample fraction, this clone is medium-sized. The read finishes 3 residues shy of the CDR3 end, and the germline J gene is used to complete it. The V and J genes are TRBV19 and TRBJ1-1, with D perhaps matching TRBD1 (5 bases). Between the trimmed V and J ends, which lost 5 bases and 1 base, there was a span of 8 bases. The germline V gene has CDR1 LNHDA and CDR2 SQIVND (reference sequence). The CDR3 covers 13 residues. CDR3 residues: CASSGQTNTEAFF. The CDR3 DNA, read in part, is TGTGCCAGTAGTGGACAAACGAACACTGAA. Using reference TRBV19 and TRBJ1-1 for the parts outside the CDR3, the full variable domain is DGGITQSPKYLFRKEGQNVTLSCEQNLNHDAMYWYRQDPGQGLRLIYYSQIVNDFQKGDIAEGYSVSREKKESFPLTVTSAQKNPTAFYLCASSGQTNTEAFFGQGTRLTVV.

This clone has ten or more counts. With the read ending 3 residues before the CDR3 end, the germline J gene is used to fill in that end. The chain recombines TRBV20-1 with TRBJ2-5; perhaps TRBD2 as D (6 bases). CDR3 length: 14 residues. V lost 6 bases and J lost 5, with 19 bases in between. CDR1 and CDR2 from the germline V gene are DFQATT and SNEGSKA (reference sequence). The CDR3 region is CSALRLGDLETQYF. Incomplete CDR3 DNA: TGCAGTGCCCTTAGACTAGGGGATCTGGAGACC.

This clone turned up a few times. Read sequence stops 3 residues before the CDR3 end, and the germline J gene provides the missing end. V usage is TRBV7-2 and J usage is TRBJ2-5, with D possibly TRBD1 on 6 matching bases. V was shortened by 4 bases and J by 1 base, with 13 bases between the two germline ends. CDR1 is SGHTA and CDR2 is FQGNSA in the germline V gene. There are 15 residues in the CDR3. The CDR3 is CASSSDSTIQETQYF. The DNA read from the CDR3 is TGTGCCAGCAGCTCGGACAGTACCATCCAAGAGACC.

This clone ranks as medium-sized. The read ends 3 residues before the CDR3 terminus; that terminus is restored from the germline J gene. The chain carries TRBV7-7 and TRBJ2-5, with TRBD1 matching over 10 bases. V lost 5 bases to trimming and J lost 4 bases; unmatched junction nucleotides: 7. Germline CDR1 is SSHAT and CDR2 is FNYEAQ (reference sequence). This CDR3 has 15 amino acids. CDR3 amino acids: CASSRGQGVGETQYF. CDR3 bases read: TGTGCCAGCAGCCGCGGACAGGGGGTGGGAGAGACC.

This clone was observed many times. The read finishes 3 residues shy of the CDR3 end, and the germline J gene is used to complete it. V usage is TRBV2 and J usage is TRBJ1-3; D remains ambiguous. This CDR3 has 14 amino acids. CDR1 SNHLY and CDR2 FYNNEI come from the germline V gene. V gave up 8 bases and J gave up 4 bases, with 15 bases separating them. CDR3 DNA (partial): TGTGCCAGCGCACAGACGTTCTCCGGAAACACC. Translating gives CASAQTFSGNT. The entire CDR3 reads CASAQTFSGNTIYF. The full variable domain, completed using reference TRBV2 and TRBJ1-3, is EPEVTQTPSHQVTQMGQEVILRCVPISNHLYFYWYRQILGQKVEFLVSFYNNEISEKSEIFDDQFSVERPDGSNFTLKIRSTKLEDSAMYFCASAQTFSGNTIYFGEGSWLTVV.

This clone showed up many times. The read comes to an end 3 residues before the CDR3 does, leaving the germline J gene to fill in the end. The V and J genes are TRBV30 and TRBJ2-1; the match to TRBD2 covers 9 bases. Germline values: CDR1 GTSNPN, CDR2 SVGIG (reference sequence). V was pared by 2 bases and J by 5 bases, with 4 bases of the junction left unmatched. CDR3 length: 14 amino acids. The sequenced part of the CDR3 DNA is TGTGCCTGGAGTAGCGGGAGGCGGAACAATGAG. Translating it yields CAWSSGRRNNE. The CDR3 as a whole reads CAWSSGRRNNEQFF. Variable domain in full (rest from reference TRBV30 and TRBJ2-1): SQTIHQWPATLVQPVGSPLSLECTVEGTSNPNLYWYRQAAGRGLQLLFYSVGIGQISSEVPQNLSASRPQDRQFILSSKKLLLSDSGFYLCAWSSGRRNNEQFFGPGTRLTVL.

This clone was observed at least ten times. A junction end diverges from the germline sequence, so it may reflect a read error. The read ends 3 residues before the CDR3 terminus; that terminus is restored from the germline J gene. V usage is TRBV5-1 and J usage is TRBJ2-2, with 13 bases that match TRBD2. Germline CDR1 reads SGHRS; CDR2 reads YFSETQ. CDR3 length equals 16 residues. The sequenced CDR3 bases are TGCGCCAGCAGGAAGGGGACTAGCGGGAACCCCGGGGAG. As protein: CASRKGTSGNPGE. The entire CDR3 sequence reads CASRKGTSGNPGELFF.

On this clone: The read ends 3 residues early relative to the CDR3; the germline J gene fills the gap. The gene calls are TRBV19 and TRBJ2-2; D might be TRBD1 (5 bases). V lost 0 bases and J lost 2, with 7 bases in between. CDR1 is LNHDA and CDR2 is SQIVND in the germline V gene (reference sequence). CDR3 length equals 15 residues. The covered CDR3 bases are TGTGCCAGTAGTATAGACAGGGCTAACACCGGGGAG. This gives the protein CASSIDRANTGE. The full CDR3 reads CASSIDRANTGELFF.

Many counts were recorded for this clone. The missing CDR3 end, 3 residues past where the read stops, is filled in from the germline J gene. V usage is TRBV19 and J usage is TRBJ2-7; tentative D call: TRBD2 (6 bases). The V and J ends lost 5 bases and 3 bases respectively, with 14 bases between them. Germline lookup yields CDR1 LNHDA and CDR2 SQIVND (reference sequence). The CDR3 is made up of 14 amino acids. The CDR3 sequence: CASSPSAGNYEQYF. The sequenced CDR3 bases are TGTGCCAGTAGTCCGAGCGCGGGGAACTACGAG. Filled out from reference TRBV19 and TRBJ2-7, the complete variable domain reads DGGITQSPKYLFRKEGQNVTLSCEQNLNHDAMYWYRQDPGQGLRLIYYSQIVNDFQKGDIAEGYSVSREKKESFPLTVTSAQKNPTAFYLCASSPSAGNYEQYFGPGTRLTVT.

This clone was counted many times. Read coverage stops 3 residues before the CDR3 terminus; the germline J gene supplies the remainder. The genes are TRBV30 and TRBJ2-1; 13 nucleotides agree with TRBD2. This CDR3 has 14 amino acids. Germline V CDR1 and CDR2: GTSNPN, SVGIG (reference sequence). V lost 8 bases to trimming and J lost 8 bases; unmatched junction nucleotides: 9. The CDR3 DNA, read in part, is TGTGCCACAGGACTAGCGGGAGTGTCCGATGAG. Translating gives CATGLAGVSDE. The whole CDR3 protein reads CATGLAGVSDEQFF.

Many counts were recorded for this clone. The sequenced fragment ends 3 residues before the CDR3 boundary, so the rest is inferred from the germline J gene. This sequence joins TRBV4-1 and TRBJ2-3, with 10 nucleotides matching TRBD2. The CDR3 totals 16 residues. J lost 3 bases, V lost 2 bases, and 5 bases had no gene match. Germline V gene sequence: CDR1 MGHRA, CDR2 YSYEKL. Partial CDR3 DNA: TGCGCCAGCAGCCAAACGGGACTAGCGATGACAGATACG. Amino acid sequence: CASSQTGLAMTDT. The whole CDR3 sequence reads CASSQTGLAMTDTQYF.

Many counts were recorded for this clone. The read halts 3 residues ahead of the CDR3 end, with the missing end drawn from the germline J gene. The rearrangement links TRBV30 to TRBJ1-1, with D perhaps matching TRBD1 (6 bases). CDR3 length: 13 amino acids. Germline CDR1 and CDR2: GTSNPN and SVGIG (reference sequence). Trimming shortened V by 7 bases and J by 1 base, and 13 bases separated the two germline ends. CDR3 bases read: TGTGCCTCCTTTACAGGGCCGAACACTGAA. Protein sequence: CASFTGPNTE. The whole CDR3 protein reads CASFTGPNTEAFF. The full variable domain, its missing parts supplied by reference TRBV30 and TRBJ1-1, is SQTIHQWPATLVQPVGSPLSLECTVEGTSNPNLYWYRQAAGRGLQLLFYSVGIGQISSEVPQNLSASRPQDRQFILSSKKLLLSDSGFYLCASFTGPNTEAFFGQGTRLTVV.

The sample holds many counts of this clone. The missing CDR3 end, 3 residues past where the read stops, is filled in from the germline J gene. The genes are TRBV27 and TRBJ1-2; TRBD1 might be the D (6 bases). Germline lookup yields CDR1 MNHEY and CDR2 SMNVEV (reference sequence). The CDR3 runs 14 residues. V dropped 2 bases and J dropped 5 bases, with 12 bases sitting between them. The part of the CDR3 DNA that was read is TGTGCCAGCAGTTTAGAACAGGGTCGGTATGGC. Its protein product is CASSLEQGRYG. The full CDR3 protein is CASSLEQGRYGYTF.